The rows below give T cell receptor beta chains drawn from one sample of a study of synovial regulatory T cells in juvenile arthritis. The table came from immunoSEQ multiplex PCR; TCRdb's copy has only in-frame clones and leaves some out. The listing records 8,500 to 10,000 clones. Input material: Treg cells from blood. The receptor set was obtained from a donor younger than 30 with juvenile idiopathic arthritis. CDR3s include the opening cysteine and the closing phenylalanine or tryptophan. Clone size is not always given. Where it is, it says once, few, many or a class for expanded clones.

size	V	J	CDR3
.	TRBV27	TRBJ2-1	CASSRPGYRGYNEQFF
.	TRBV4-2	TRBJ1-5	CASSGRVVDQPQHF
.	TRBV6-5	TRBJ1-5	CASSNTGEIQPQHF
.	TRBV5-1	TRBJ1-1	CASSLGQPNTEAFF
.	TRBV5-1	TRBJ2-2	CASSLVPGELFF
medium-sized	TRBV4-1	TRBJ2-1	CASSQDLWDRANEQFF
.	TRBV7-3	TRBJ2-1	CASSLTLAGSSYNEQFF
.	TRBV19	TRBJ1-5	CASSIAAGNQPQHF
.	TRBV28	TRBJ1-2	CASSYRVQIDGYTF
.	TRBV30	TRBJ1-1	CAGEQGRPAFF
.	TRBV27	TRBJ1-2	CASRSGAVGYTF
.	TRBV15	TRBJ1-4	CATSREGASRGGRNEKLFF
.	TRBV7-2	TRBJ1-1	CASSADRGAFF
.	TRBV5-5	TRBJ2-5	CASSFGETQYF
.	TRBV4-2	TRBJ2-3	CASSPRGGGGTDTQYF
.	TRBV19	TRBJ1-2	CASTNRERVGGYTF
.	TRBV7-3	TRBJ2-1	CASSSSTGQQFF
.	TRBV29-1	TRBJ1-2	CSVDRGWGYTF
medium-sized	TRBV6-5	TRBJ1-1	CASTHQGTTEAFF
.	TRBV4-3	TRBJ1-1	CASSQQQGQVNTEAFF
.	TRBV4-1	TRBJ1-5	CASSTGWLSNQPQHF
.	TRBV6-1	TRBJ2-1	CASSRGFMGEQFF
.	TRBV5-1	TRBJ2-6	CASSWEEGRIDTNVLTF
.	TRBV28	TRBJ2-5	CASKTGEIKWGETQYF
.	TRBV4-1	TRBJ2-7	CASSPGTTYEQYF
.	TRBV15	TRBJ2-7	CATSSQGYEQYF
.	TRBV27	TRBJ2-3	CASSLRQGVVPDTQYF
medium-sized	TRBV5-5	TRBJ1-3	CASRQGGNTIYF
.	TRBV5-3	TRBJ2-3	CARSLEHIYRDSQDTDTQYF
.	TRBV6-5	TRBJ2-7	CASSPPGTHEQYF
.	TRBV5-4	TRBJ2-1	CASSLVAGVPFSEQFF
.	TRBV13	TRBJ2-7	CASSLGLGPGGEQYF
.	TRBV28	TRBJ2-3	CASRGTGERTATQYF
.	TRBV28	TRBJ1-2	CASSPSGQGWYGYTF
.	TRBV2	TRBJ2-1	CASSEGGEQFF